These 31 T cell receptor beta chains were all obtained from the same sample, sequenced in a study of blood T cells in healthy people across ages. With a J-beta primer mix and a sample-barcoded 5' primer, a second PCR ran roughly 6 to 11 cycles. TCRdb used MiXCR to reprocess the 5' RACE reads, holding one entry per CDR3 protein. Found here are fewer than 1.5 million distinct CDR3 sequences, about 43% of them singletons; the top ten hold 7.9%. The sequencing sample was made of blood. These receptor sequences come from a woman between 18 and 29 years old in good health.

This clonotype was counted many times. The J gene is TRBJ2-5, the V gene TRBV7-3, with D tentatively TRBD2 (6 bases). CDR1 SGHTA and CDR2 FQGTGA come from the germline V gene. CDR3 length: 14 residues. V was pared by 5 bases and J by 2 bases, with 12 bases between. The CDR3 coding sequence is TGTGCCAGCAGCCTAGGGACTTCGCAAGAGACCCAGTACTTC. Translation: CASSLGTSQETQYF.

The chain is built from TRBV5-1 and TRBJ2-5, with D possibly matching TRBD2 (5 bases). Trimming took off 0 bases at V and 11 bases at J, with 23 bases between the two ends. The CDR3 is 16 amino acids. CDR1 and CDR2 from the germline V gene are SGHRS and YFSETQ. DNA for the CDR3: TGCGCCAGCAGCTTGGTGCCTGGACTGACGGTGGGAGAGCAGTACTTC. Translating gives CASSLVPGLTVGEQYF.

This clonotype was detected only a few times. The chain links TRBV7-9 to TRBJ2-5; TRBD1 is a possible D gene (5 bases). Trimming removed 5 bases from V and 3 bases from J, with 13 bases in between. Germline V lookup: CDR1 SEHNR, CDR2 FQNEAQ (reference sequence). This CDR3 has 14 residues. The CDR3 region has the DNA TGTGCCAGCAGCCCTTCAGGCAGGGAAGAGACCCAGTACTTC. This sequence encodes CASSPSGREETQYF.

The V and J genes are TRBV10-3 and TRBJ2-2; 8 nucleotides line up with TRBD1. This CDR3 has 14 amino acids. The V gene end was trimmed by 10 bases and the J gene end by 4 bases; junction bases not matched to a gene: 8. Per the germline V gene, CDR1 is ENHRY and CDR2 is SYGVKD. CDR3 in DNA: TGTGCCACCCAGGGGGCGTTGGGCACCGGGGAGCTGTTTTTT. Its protein product is CATQGALGTGELFF.

The chain links TRBV5-6 to TRBJ1-4, with TRBD1 matching 9 bases. The CDR3 runs 14 residues. Germline assignment: CDR1 SGHDT and CDR2 YYEEEE. The V segment lost 3 bases and the J segment 7 bases; nucleotides outside the gene matches: 4. The CDR3 protein is CASSSRQGGEKLFF. The CDR3 coding sequence is TGTGCCAGCAGCTCGAGACAGGGGGGTGAAAAACTGTTTTTT.

The CDR3 is CASSLSLAGSSTDTQYF. The CDR3 bases are TGCGCCAGCAGCTTGAGTCTGGCAGGTTCTAGCACAGATACGCAGTATTTT. The gene calls are TRBV5-1 and TRBJ2-3; D is uncertain. The V gene's germline CDR1 is SGHRS and CDR2 YFSETQ. The CDR3 covers 17 residues. V was shortened by 1 base and J by 0 bases, with 15 bases between the two germline ends.

With regard to this clonotype: An end of the junction differs from the germline gene, which may be a read error. The chain joins TRBV7-2 to TRBJ2-5; TRBD1 aligns across 7 bases. The CDR3 has 17 residues. CDR1 and CDR2 from the germline V gene are SGHTA and FQGNSA. The CDR3 here is CANSSYPFGTANNEQYF. DNA of the CDR3: TGTGCCAACAGCTCTTACCCCTTCGGGACAGCCAACAATGAGCAGTACTTC.

The chain combines TRBV20-1 with TRBJ2-5, with D perhaps given as TRBD1 or TRBD2 (7 bases each). V dropped 4 bases and J dropped 5 bases, with 17 bases sitting between them. This CDR3 spans 14 amino acids. Germline lookup yields CDR1 DFQATT and CDR2 SNEGSKA (reference sequence). As DNA, the CDR3 is TGCAGTGCTATTCCAGGGGGGGCGTTCGAGACCCAGTACTTC. Amino acid sequence: CSAIPGGAFETQYF.

Details on this clonotype: This may be a read error: a much more frequent sequence differs by one nucleotide. This chain uses TRBV7-2 with TRBJ2-7; no clear D. The CDR3 runs 13 residues. CDR1 SGHTA and CDR2 FQGNSA come from the germline V gene. V was cut by 1 base and J by 4 bases, with 8 bases left in between. The CDR3 region has the DNA TGTACCAGCAGCTTAGGTCACTATTACGAGCAGTACTTC. Translated: CTSSLGHYYEQYF.

This clonotype showed up just a few times. The CDR3 nucleotides are TGTGCCAGCAGCTTGGGTAGGGCCCCTTACAATGAGCAGTTCTTC. It specifies CASSLGRAPYNEQFF. The chain joins TRBV5-6 to TRBJ2-1, with D hard to call. Germline V CDR1 and CDR2: SGHDT, YYEEEE. V dropped 0 bases and J dropped 4 bases, with 11 bases sitting between them. This CDR3 spans 15 amino acids. The variable domain in full, completed from reference TRBV5-6 and TRBJ2-1, reads DAGVTQSPTHLIKTRGQQVTLRCSPKSGHDTVSWYQQALGQGPQFIFQYYEEEERQRGNFPDRFSGHQFPNYSSELNVNALLLGDSALYLCASSLGRAPYNEQFFGPGTRLTVL.

This clonotype was picked up a small number of times. The chain recombines TRBV11-2 with TRBJ1-1; D is undetermined. The CDR3 sequence is 12 residues long. V was shortened by 4 bases and J by 8 bases, with 11 bases between the two germline ends. Germline CDR1 and CDR2: SGHAT and FQNNGV. The DNA of the CDR3 is TGTGCCAGCAGCTACGATAAAGTCGAAGCTTTCTTT. Protein: CASSYDKVEAFF.

The chain has TRBV13 and TRBJ2-3; 10 bases agree with TRBD1. Germline CDR1 reads PRHDT; CDR2 reads FYEKMQ (reference sequence). The CDR3 has 17 amino acids. V gave up 5 bases and J gave up 2 bases; unmatched junction bases: 10. The CDR3 spells CASSQTGGRLDTDTQYF. CDR3 coding DNA: TGTGCCAGCAGCCAGACAGGGGGCCGGCTGGACACAGATACGCAGTATTTT. Supplemented by reference TRBV13 and TRBJ2-3, the full variable domain reads AAGVIQSPRHLIKEKRETATLKCYPIPRHDTVYWYQQGPGQDPQFLISFYEKMQSDKGSIPDRFSAQQFSDYHSELNMSSLELGDSALYFCASSQTGGRLDTDTQYFGPGTRLTVL.

This chain joins TRBV5-5 and TRBJ1-1; D not certain. CDR1 and CDR2 from the germline V gene are SGHKS and YYEKEE (reference sequence). The CDR3 runs 14 residues. V was cut by 4 bases and J by 4 bases, with 14 bases left in between. The DNA for the CDR3 is TGTGCCAGCAGCCCCGATGGGGAGGGCACTGAAGCTTTCTTT. Its protein is CASSPDGEGTEAFF.

This clonotype was counted a few times. V is TRBV5-1 and J is TRBJ2-5, with 8 bases aligning to TRBD1. The end of the DNA aligns better with TRBJ2-7, so the J call may be wrong. Germline V gene sequence: CDR1 SGHRS, CDR2 YFSETQ. The length of the CDR3 is 14 residues. CDR3 residues: CASSIGQGRDEQYF. The CDR3 coding sequence is TGCGCCAGCAGCATAGGACAGGGTCGCGACGAGCAGTACTTC.

The chain recombines TRBV6-1 with TRBJ2-1; a possible D gene is TRBD2 (5 bases). Per the germline V gene, CDR1 is MNHNS and CDR2 is SASEGT. Deletions cut 2 bases from V and 6 bases from J, with 8 bases between. CDR3 length: 13 amino acids. This chain's CDR3 is CASSEREGNEQFF. The CDR3 DNA sequence: TGTGCCAGCAGTGAACGGGAAGGCAATGAGCAGTTCTTC.

V is TRBV27 and J is TRBJ1-1; D gene uncertain. The CDR3 contains 15 residues. Germline V gene sequence: CDR1 MNHEY, CDR2 SMNVEV (reference sequence). Deletions cut 0 bases from V and 6 bases from J, with 14 bases between. In DNA, the CDR3 is TGTGCCAGCAGTTTATCGTCCTCGGCCCGTGCTGAAGCTTTCTTT. Protein: CASSLSSSARAEAFF.

With regard to this clonotype: A much larger clone differs from this one at a single base, so this may be a read error. The rearrangement uses TRBV4-1 and TRBJ2-1, with 12 positions matching TRBD2. The germline V gene encodes CDR1 MGHRA and CDR2 YSYEKL. This CDR3 comprises 20 residues. The CDR3: CASSPPLASGRETPYNERFF. The DNA for the CDR3 is TGCGCCAGCAGCCCTCCCCTTGCTAGCGGGAGGGAAACACCATACAATGAGCGGTTCTTC.

Only a few counts were recorded for this clonotype. V gene TRBV28 combines with J gene TRBJ2-3; 8 positions agree with TRBD2. Germline values: CDR1 MDHEN, CDR2 SYDVKM. The CDR3 spans 17 residues. With V trimmed by 8 bases and J by 4 bases, 17 bases remained unmatched. This chain's CDR3 is CASGSLLGLEDPDTQYF. Here the CDR3 DNA reads TGTGCCAGCGGATCTCTATTGGGACTAGAAGATCCAGATACGCAGTATTTT.

The chain's CDR3 is CASSPLYSSQETQYF. Written as DNA, the CDR3 is TGTGCCAGCAGCCCCCTCTACTCTAGCCAAGAGACCCAGTACTTC. The chain carries TRBV11-2 and TRBJ2-5; D is unclear. Trimming left V 5 bases short and J 1 base short, with 14 bases between. Germline CDR1 reads SGHAT; CDR2 reads FQNNGV. This CDR3 is built from 15 residues.

The V gene is TRBV7-3, the J gene TRBJ2-3; no reliable D call. This CDR3 spans 13 amino acids. Trimming removed 5 bases at V and 4 bases at J, with 10 bases between. The germline V gene has CDR1 SGHTA and CDR2 FQGTGA. The CDR3 loop reads CASSDSPPDTQYF. The CDR3 DNA reads TGTGCCAGCAGCGATTCCCCCCCAGATACGCAGTATTTT.

This clonotype was detected only a few times. The chain has TRBV4-1 and TRBJ2-4, with 12 nucleotides matching TRBD2. Unmatched junction bases numbered 3, after V lost 6 bases and J lost 6 bases. The CDR3 totals 14 residues. CDR1 is MGHRA, CDR2 YSYEKL, per germline. The CDR3 nucleotides are TGCGCCAGCAGGACGGGACTAGCGGGAAACATTCAGTACTTC. Residues: CASRTGLAGNIQYF.

The chain uses TRBV5-1 and TRBJ2-1; 8 bases agree with TRBD1. The CDR3 totals 20 residues. CDR1 is SGHRS and CDR2 is YFSETQ in the germline V gene. The J segment lost 4 bases and the V segment lost 2 bases, leaving 20 bases of the junction unmatched. CDR3 nucleotide sequence: TGCGCCAGCAGCTTCCTTTCGCCAGACAGGGGACGAGGAACTTACAATGAGCAGTTCTTC. Translated, it gives CASSFLSPDRGRGTYNEQFF.

The chain links TRBV10-3 to TRBJ2-7; the D gene is possibly TRBD1 (6 bases). Germline CDR1 is ENHRY and CDR2 is SYGVKD. CDR3 length equals 15 residues. The V end was cut by 0 bases, the J end by 0 bases, with 9 bases between. CDR3 protein: CAISESATGSYEQYF. The CDR3 nucleotides read TGTGCCATCAGTGAGTCAGCGACAGGCTCCTACGAGCAGTACTTC.

The J gene is TRBJ1-6, the V gene TRBV12-3 or TRBV12-4, with D possibly matching TRBD1 (5 bases). The CDR3 extends over 14 amino acids. Trimming took off 5 bases at V and 7 bases at J, with 12 bases between the two ends. CDR3 residues: CASSPGARNSPLHF. The CDR3 region has the DNA TGTGCCAGCAGTCCCGGGGCCAGAAATTCACCCCTCCACTTT.

This chain uses TRBV10-2 with TRBJ1-1; a weak D match, TRBD1 (5 bases). Germline CDR1 WSHSY, CDR2 SAAADI. Trimming removed 6 bases from V and 7 bases from J, with 15 bases in between. CDR3 length: 13 residues. CDR3 DNA: TGCGCCAGCAGGACCCTCGGGGGTGGTGAAGCTTTCTTT. Protein sequence: CASRTLGGGEAFF.

The chain joins TRBV12-3 or TRBV12-4 to TRBJ2-5; 8 nucleotides align to TRBD2. V lost 5 bases and J lost 2; bases outside the gene matches: 4. There are 14 residues in the CDR3. The CDR3 spells CASSPGTRQETQYF. In nucleotides, the CDR3 is TGTGCCAGCAGTCCCGGGACTAGACAAGAGACCCAGTACTTC.

The chain has TRBV28 and TRBJ2-4; 9 bases fit TRBD1. Judging by the DNA end, TRBJ2-7 fits better; the J call may be wrong. Germline V gene lookup returns CDR1 MDHEN and CDR2 SYDVKM. This CDR3 is built from 16 residues. The CDR3: CASSFGAGTGFYEQYF. CDR3 in DNA: TGTGCCAGCAGTTTTGGGGCCGGGACAGGGTTCTACGAGCAGTACTTC.

The chain uses TRBV9 and TRBJ2-5; TRBD1 is a possible D gene (5 bases). Germline CDR1 SGDLS, CDR2 YYNGEE. The CDR3 extends over 14 amino acids. V was cut by 0 bases and J by 3 bases, with 9 bases left in between. Here the CDR3 reads CASSVGQGKETQYF. CDR3 DNA sequence: TGTGCCAGCAGCGTAGGGCAGGGAAAAGAGACCCAGTACTTC.

This clonotype was counted a few times. The chain combines TRBV6-1 with TRBJ2-5, with D perhaps being TRBD1 or TRBD2 (5 bases each). In germline, CDR1 is MNHNS, CDR2 SASEGT. Trimming shortened V by 4 bases and J by 4 bases, and 16 bases separated the two germline ends. The CDR3 extends over 15 amino acids. For the CDR3, the DNA is TGTGCCAGCAGTGCCTCACCGTGGGACGGAGAGACCCAGTACTTC. Translating it yields CASSASPWDGETQYF.

Points on this clonotype: A read error may produce the germline difference seen at one junction end. The J gene is TRBJ1-6, the V gene TRBV5-6; 7 bases fit TRBD1. Germline V lookup: CDR1 SGHDT, CDR2 YYEEEE. The CDR3 contains 15 residues. The CDR3 spells CASSLKGAGNSLLHF. The CDR3 DNA follows: TGTGCCAGCAGCTTGAAGGGGGCGGGTAATTCACTCCTCCACTTT.

The V gene is TRBV27, the J gene TRBJ1-2, with D maybe TRBD1 (6 bases). The CDR3 is 12 amino acids. Looked up from germline, CDR1 is MNHEY and CDR2 is SMNVEV (reference sequence). V shed 8 bases and J shed 8 bases, with 15 bases lying between them. The CDR3 DNA reads TGTGCCAGCGGAAAACAGGGATACGGCTACACCTTC. Protein product: CASGKQGYGYTF.